The 14 T cell receptor beta chains presented below share a single source sample, sequenced in a study of ipilimumab plus nivolumab after autologous stem cell transplantation. The protocol was immunoSEQ multiplex PCR, while the TCRdb copy is restricted to in-frame clones and leaves out a portion. The sample includes fewer than 95,000 clones, 83% of them seen just once. This material consisted of PBMCs, taken in a trial of ipilimumab plus nivolumab as post-transplant consolidation. Receptors originate from a male donor with diffuse large B-cell lymphoma.

This chain uses TRBV2 with TRBJ1-2; TRBD1 might be the D (5 bases). The length of the CDR3 is 11 residues. V was clipped by 6 bases and J by 10 bases, with 12 bases between them. In germline, CDR1 is SNHLY, CDR2 FYNNEI. CDR3 coding DNA: TGTGCCAGCAGGCCAACAGGTCTCTACACCTTC. Its translation is CASRPTGLYTF.

The chain's CDR3 is CASSLEVVGELFF. The CDR3 region has the DNA TGTGCCAGCAGCCTCGAAGTGGTAGGGGAGCTGTTTTTT. V gene TRBV11-3 combines with J gene TRBJ2-2; D is undetermined. The V end lost 5 bases, the J end lost 8 bases, and 12 bases lay between the germline ends. This CDR3 is 13 amino acids long. Germline V gives CDR1 SGHNT, CDR2 YENEEA. Variable domain in full (rest from reference TRBV11-3 and TRBJ2-2): EAGVVQSPRYKIIEKKQPVAFWCNPISGHNTLYWYLQNLGQGPELLIRYENEEAVDDSQLPKDRFSAERLKGVDSTLKIQPAELGDSAVYLCASSLEVVGELFFGEGSRLTVL.

CDR3 protein: CASSLAESPTVPYEQYF. CDR3 in DNA: TGCGCCAGCAGCTTGGCGGAATCCCCGACAGTACCCTACGAGCAGTACTTC. The V gene is TRBV5-1, the J gene TRBJ2-7, with D tentatively TRBD1 (5 bases). In germline, CDR1 is SGHRS, CDR2 YFSETQ. Between the trimmed V and J ends, which lost 0 bases and 2 bases, there was a span of 18 bases. The CDR3 has 17 amino acids.

The chain carries TRBV29-1 and TRBJ1-5, with D unresolved. This CDR3 comprises 11 residues. Germline V lookup: CDR1 SQVTM, CDR2 ANQGSEA. Trimming cost V 4 bases and J 7 bases, with 8 bases left between them. The CDR3 DNA reads as TGCAGCGTTGGAGAGGACCAGCCCCAGCATTTT. Protein product: CSVGEDQPQHF.

The chain is built from TRBV12-5 and TRBJ1-4, with 7 bases matching TRBD1. This CDR3 is built from 15 residues. Germline V gene lookup returns CDR1 LGHNT and CDR2 FRNRAP. V lost 6 bases, J lost 7 bases, and 11 bases stayed unmatched. CDR3 nucleotides: TGTGCTAGTGGGCACAACAGGGGAAAGGGTGAAAAACTGTTTTTT. This encodes CASGHNRGKGEKLFF.

CDR3 region: CASSPLTGYEQFF. Written as DNA, the CDR3 is TGCGCCAGCAGCCCGTTGACAGGGTATGAGCAGTTCTTC. This chain uses TRBV5-1 with TRBJ2-1, with 7 bases fitting TRBD1. The CDR3 sequence is 13 residues long. V shed 4 bases, J shed 8 bases, and the junction held 6 bases outside the gene matches. The germline V gene encodes CDR1 SGHRS and CDR2 YFSETQ.

This clone turned up a few times. V and J are TRBV30 and TRBJ2-5; unclear D gene. Germline V CDR1 and CDR2: GTSNPN, SVGIG (reference sequence). The CDR3 has 12 amino acids. Trimming shortened V by 0 bases and J by 5 bases, and 7 bases separated the two germline ends. Written as DNA, the CDR3 is TGTGCCTGGAGTGTAACTGGGGAGACCCAGTACTTC. This gives the protein CAWSVTGETQYF.

The chain recombines TRBV6-1 with TRBJ1-2, with D perhaps matching TRBD1 (6 bases). V was cut by 4 bases and J by 4 bases, with 13 bases left in between. Germline V gives CDR1 MNHNS, CDR2 SASEGT. The CDR3 runs 14 residues. The CDR3 reads CASSAQGLSYGYTF. DNA of the CDR3: TGTGCCAGCAGTGCCCAGGGGCTGAGCTATGGCTACACCTTC.

The chain has TRBV30 and TRBJ2-5; no clear D gene. The J call is uncertain, as TRBJ2-7 better fits the DNA end. CDR3 length: 12 residues. The germline CDR1 and CDR2 sequences are GTSNPN and SVGIG (reference sequence). Here the CDR3 reads CAWSFNGYEQYF. The CDR3 nucleotides are TGTGCCTGGAGTTTCAACGGCTACGAGCAGTACTTC.

The CDR3 sequence: CASSLGPGIYEQYF. The CDR3 nucleotides are TGTGCCAGCAGCTTGGGCCCAGGGATCTACGAGCAGTACTTC. The chain combines TRBV11-2 with TRBJ2-7; D may be TRBD1 (5 bases). CDR1 SGHAT and CDR2 FQNNGV come from the germline V gene. Deletions cut 3 bases from V and 3 bases from J, with 12 bases between. The CDR3 totals 14 residues.

V and J are TRBV14 and TRBJ1-3, with D hard to call. V lost 0 bases and J 0 bases, leaving 15 bases between the germline ends. The CDR3 contains 18 residues. The germline gives CDR1 SGHDN, CDR2 FVKESK. CDR3 in amino acids: CASSQDRYRFFSGNTIYF. CDR3 sequence (DNA): TGTGCCAGCAGCCAAGATCGTTACAGATTCTTCTCTGGAAACACCATATATTTT.

The V gene is TRBV6-1, the J gene TRBJ1-2; D is perhaps TRBD1 (5 bases). Trimming pared 3 bases from V and 4 bases from J, leaving 15 bases between. CDR1 and CDR2 (germline): MNHNS, SASEGT. The CDR3 runs to 15 residues. In DNA, the CDR3 is TGTGCCAGCAGTGATGGGGCAGGGAGAGTCTATGGCTACACCTTC. Translated, it gives CASSDGAGRVYGYTF.

The rearrangement uses TRBV18 and TRBJ1-2; 7 bases are a match to TRBD1. The V and J ends lost 2 bases and 4 bases, in that order; junction bases with no gene match: 16. Germline CDR1 reads KGHSH; CDR2 reads LQKENI. The CDR3 is 18 amino acids. CDR3 bases: TGTGCCAGCTCACCATTGGAGGGAGGGGGCAAGTCCTCCTATGGCTACACCTTC. This encodes CASSPLEGGGKSSYGYTF. Using reference TRBV18 and TRBJ1-2 for the parts outside the CDR3, the full variable domain is NAGVMQNPRHLVRRRGQEARLRCSPMKGHSHVYWYRQLPEEGLKFMVYLQKENIIDESGMPKERFSAEFPKEGPSILRIQQVVRGDSAAYFCASSPLEGGGKSSYGYTFGSGTRLTVV.

This chain uses TRBV4-2 with TRBJ2-3; 7 positions match TRBD2. Germline V lookup: CDR1 LGHNA, CDR2 YNFKEQ. V was clipped by 5 bases and J by 0 bases; unmatched bases: 2. This CDR3 spans 14 amino acids. The CDR3, as DNA: TGTGCCAGCAGCAGCGGGACTAGCACAGATACGCAGTATTTT. It specifies CASSSGTSTDTQYF.